The 30 T cell receptor beta chains presented below share a single source sample, sequenced in a study of blood T cell repertoires in COVID-19 (dated by TCRdb to 2020 to 2022). The method was the immunoSEQ multiplex PCR assay. Sourced from immuneACCESS, this table was stored by TCRdb with only in-frame sequences that have V and J called. A share of the clones is absent; for the studies checked, an unresolved V gene accounts for under half, and the remainder has no known explanation. The sample table lists around 200,000 clones, approximately 91% of them with a count of one. The ten largest clones add up to approximately 1.5% of the sample. Sequences were obtained from peripheral blood. The source of these receptors is a man in his late teens or twenties with active or convalescent COVID-19.

A word on this clone: Within the sample, other DNA sequences also encode this same CDR3. The chain is built from TRBV11-2 and TRBJ2-2; D is perhaps TRBD2 (5 bases). The germline V and J ends were trimmed by 5 bases and 1 base, with 8 bases remaining between them. CDR1 SGHAT and CDR2 FQNNGV come from the germline V gene. This CDR3 has 14 residues. CDR3 nucleotide sequence: TGTGCCAGCAGCCGACGGGGGAACACCGGGGAGCTGTTTTTT. This gives the protein CASSRRGNTGELFF.

The chain links TRBV6-5 to TRBJ2-7; TRBD1 matches at 9 bases. The ends lost 8 bases at V and 1 base at J; junction bases unmatched: 6. There are 14 residues in the CDR3. The germline CDR1 and CDR2 sequences are MNHEY and SVGAGI. In DNA form, the CDR3 reads TGTGCCAGCTCCAGGACAGGGGAGTCCTACGAGCAGTACTTC. Its translation is CASSRTGESYEQYF.

This rearrangement joins TRBV19 to TRBJ2-5; 7 nucleotides line up with TRBD1. The CDR3 consists of 14 residues. Germline V gene data show CDR1 as LNHDA and CDR2 as SQIVND (reference sequence). The V and J ends lost 4 bases and 9 bases, in that order; junction bases with no gene match: 11. CDR3 bases: TGTGCCAGTAGTACCGACAGGGCGGAGGTAGCCCAGTACTTC. It codes for CASSTDRAEVAQYF.

The chain employs TRBV5-1 and TRBJ1-6; D possibly corresponds to TRBD1 (6 bases). Trimming pared 1 base from V and 7 bases from J, leaving 9 bases between. From germline, CDR1 is SGHRS and CDR2 YFSETQ. The CDR3 is 14 amino acids. The CDR3 spells CASSLPGENSPLHF. Written as DNA, the CDR3 is TGCGCCAGCAGCTTGCCAGGGGAGAATTCACCCCTCCACTTT.

This clone came up once. The rearrangement joins TRBV10-1 to TRBJ2-3, with 10 nucleotides matching TRBD2. The CDR3 contains 19 residues. Trimming cost V 4 bases and J 2 bases; bases outside gene matches: 15. From germline, CDR1 is WNHNN and CDR2 SYGVQD (reference sequence). CDR3 sequence: CASSVWTSGHKTFTDTQYF. CDR3 in DNA: TGCGCCAGCAGTGTATGGACTAGCGGACATAAAACTTTCACAGATACGCAGTATTTT.

The chain recombines TRBV5-1 with TRBJ1-2; no clear D gene. The germline V and J ends were trimmed by 4 bases and 3 bases, with 16 bases remaining between them. This CDR3 has 15 residues. The germline V gene has CDR1 SGHRS and CDR2 YFSETQ. CDR3 DNA sequence: TGCGCCAGCAGCAATACCGGGAACTCCTACTATGGCTACACCTTC. Amino acid sequence: CASSNTGNSYYGYTF. The full variable domain, its missing parts supplied by reference TRBV5-1 and TRBJ1-2, is KAGVTQTPRYLIKTRGQQVTLSCSPISGHRSVSWYQQTPGQGLQFLFEYFSETQRNKGNFPGRFSGRQFSNSRSEMNVSTLELGDSALYLCASSNTGNSYYGYTFGSGTRLTVV.

The rearrangement joins TRBV19 to TRBJ1-1; possible D gene TRBD1, 5 bases. CDR1 and CDR2 from the germline V gene are LNHDA and SQIVND (reference sequence). The V gene lost 7 bases and the J gene lost 5 bases, with 11 bases spanning the gap. This CDR3 has 12 residues. The CDR3, as DNA: TGTGCCAGTACCCAGCCAGGGACTGAAGCTTTCTTT. Residues: CASTQPGTEAFF.

The chain's CDR3 is CATSRKGQGTGELFF. CDR3 nucleotides: TGTGCCACCAGCAGAAAGGGACAGGGAACCGGGGAGCTGTTTTTT. V usage is TRBV15 and J usage is TRBJ2-2; TRBD1 matches 9 bases. With 2 bases clipped from V and 5 bases from J, the junction kept 3 bases outside the gene matches. Germline lookup yields CDR1 LNHNV and CDR2 YYDKDF (reference sequence). This CDR3 has 15 residues.

The chain combines TRBV15 with TRBJ1-1; 7 nucleotides align to TRBD1. Germline CDR1 and CDR2: LNHNV and YYDKDF (reference sequence). The ends lost 2 bases at V and 11 bases at J; junction bases unmatched: 11. CDR3 length: 14 residues. As DNA, the CDR3 is TGTGCCACCAGCAGATTATCGACAGGGAATGGGGCTTTCTTT. This gives the protein CATSRLSTGNGAFF.

This sequence joins TRBV2 and TRBJ2-7; D is perhaps TRBD1 (6 bases). The CDR3 has 13 residues. V was pared by 8 bases and J by 0 bases, with 11 bases between. Looked up from germline, CDR1 is SNHLY and CDR2 is FYNNEI. CDR3 sequence: CASAQGISYEQYF. The DNA for the CDR3 is TGTGCCAGCGCTCAGGGGATCTCCTACGAGCAGTACTTC.

The chain employs TRBV28 and TRBJ1-4, with a weak D call TRBD1 (5 bases). From germline, CDR1 is MDHEN and CDR2 SYDVKM. V was pared by 6 bases and J by 2 bases, with 16 bases between. This CDR3 comprises 16 residues. The CDR3 here is CASRGGWGATNEKLFF. CDR3 DNA: TGTGCCAGCAGGGGGGGTTGGGGCGCCACTAATGAAAAACTGTTTTTT.

The CDR3 nucleotides are TGTGCCAGCAGTTACAATAGAGGCGACTATGGCTACACCTTC. Protein sequence: CASSYNRGDYGYTF. This rearrangement joins TRBV6-5 to TRBJ1-2; no clear D gene. Germline V gene data show CDR1 as MNHEY and CDR2 as SVGAGI. The CDR3 sequence is 14 residues long. The V end lost 2 bases, the J end lost 3 bases, and 10 bases lay between the germline ends.

V gene TRBV14 combines with J gene TRBJ2-2; D is ambiguous. The CDR3 spans 13 residues. CDR1 and CDR2 from the germline V gene are SGHDN and FVKESK. V shed 4 bases and J shed 3 bases, with 6 bases lying between them. CDR3 nucleotides: TGTGCCAGCAGCCCCATCCACACCGGGGAGCTGTTTTTT. It codes for CASSPIHTGELFF.

The chain joins TRBV28 to TRBJ1-1; possible D gene TRBD1, 5 bases. Trimming shortened V by 3 bases and J by 0 bases, and 8 bases separated the two germline ends. The CDR3 covers 14 residues. The germline V gene has CDR1 MDHEN and CDR2 SYDVKM. CDR3 protein: CASSFDSLNTEAFF. The CDR3 DNA follows: TGTGCCAGCAGTTTTGACAGCTTGAACACTGAAGCTTTCTTT.

The chain uses TRBV12-3 or TRBV12-4 and TRBJ1-2; 7 nucleotides agree with TRBD1. V lost 3 bases, J lost 7 bases, and 5 bases stayed unmatched. The CDR3 loop spans 13 amino acids. For the CDR3, the DNA is TGTGCCAGCAGTTTCGACAGGGCGGGTGGCTACACCTTC. As protein: CASSFDRAGGYTF.

The rearrangement links TRBV6-1 to TRBJ2-7; D not certain. The CDR3 covers 15 residues. The germline V and J ends were trimmed by 2 bases and 6 bases, with 17 bases remaining between them. Germline V gives CDR1 MNHNS, CDR2 SASEGT. The CDR3 region has the DNA TGTGCCAGCAGTGAACGTGGCAGGCCATCCCTCGAGCAGTACTTC. It encodes CASSERGRPSLEQYF.

The chain is built from TRBV19 and TRBJ1-1, with 7 bases aligning to TRBD1. Germline lookup yields CDR1 LNHDA and CDR2 SQIVND (reference sequence). The CDR3 runs to 15 residues. The V and J ends lost 1 base and 7 bases, in that order; junction bases with no gene match: 9. The CDR3 coding sequence is TGTGCCAGTAGTATAGTAAACAGGGGCCGCCTTGAAGCTTTCTTT. Amino acids: CASSIVNRGRLEAFF.

The J gene is TRBJ1-1, the V gene TRBV6-5; weak D call: TRBD1 (6 bases). Germline V gives CDR1 MNHEY, CDR2 SVGAGI. This CDR3 has 13 amino acids. Trimming removed 8 bases at V and 13 bases at J, with 23 bases between. This chain's CDR3 is CASGSKQGRVLFF. DNA of the CDR3: TGTGCCAGCGGATCAAAACAGGGCCGAGTCCTTTTCTTT.

V and J are TRBV7-8 and TRBJ1-3; D not resolved. Per germline, CDR1 SGHVS and CDR2 FQNEAQ. The length of the CDR3 is 14 residues. V was trimmed by 5 bases and J by 10 bases, leaving 18 bases between them. The CDR3 region is CASSHSGSQTTIYF. The CDR3 nucleotides are TGTGCCAGCAGCCATTCAGGATCCCAAACAACCATATATTTT. The full variable domain, with the rest looked up from reference TRBV7-8 and TRBJ1-3, is GAGVSQSPRYKVAKRGQDVALRCDPISGHVSLFWYQQALGQGPEFLTYFQNEAQLDKSGLPSDRFFAERPEGSVSTLKIQRTQQEDSAVYLCASSHSGSQTTIYFGEGSWLTVV.

This clone was detected only a few times. The chain couples TRBV5-4 to TRBJ1-1, with unresolved D. Germline-derived CDR1 and CDR2 are SGHNT and YYREEE (reference sequence). This CDR3 is built from 13 residues. V gave up 2 bases and J gave up 3 bases, with 8 bases separating them. CDR3 sequence: CASSFYRYTEAFF. CDR3 bases: TGTGCCAGCAGCTTCTACAGATACACTGAAGCTTTCTTT.

This sequence joins TRBV19 and TRBJ1-6; TRBD1 agrees at 8 bases. V lost 6 bases and J lost 14; bases outside the gene matches: 6. CDR1 is LNHDA, CDR2 SQIVND, per germline (reference sequence). This CDR3 spans 12 amino acids. In DNA, the CDR3 is TGTGCCAGTAGAGGACAGGGAAGGTCCCTCCACTTT. Translation gives CASRGQGRSLHF.

V gene TRBV4-1 combines with J gene TRBJ2-3, with TRBD2 matching 9 bases. The CDR3 loop spans 15 amino acids. The V and J ends lost 4 bases and 4 bases, in that order; junction bases with no gene match: 6. CDR1 is MGHRA, CDR2 YSYEKL, per germline. CDR3 amino acids: CASSPQTSGPDTQYF. CDR3 DNA sequence: TGCGCCAGCAGCCCCCAAACTAGCGGGCCAGATACGCAGTATTTT.

CDR3 nucleotides: TGTGCCACCAGTGATACAGGGTTCCCCGGGGAGCTGTTTTTT. This translates into CATSDTGFPGELFF. The chain has TRBV24-1 and TRBJ2-2; maybe TRBD1 (6 bases). Germline values: CDR1 KGHDR, CDR2 SFDVKD. CDR3 length equals 14 residues. V was trimmed by 3 bases and J by 6 bases, leaving 10 bases between them.

V gene TRBV7-8 combines with J gene TRBJ1-2, with D possibly being TRBD1 (6 bases). The germline gives CDR1 SGHVS, CDR2 FQNEAQ. The CDR3 has 15 residues. Trimming took off 3 bases at V and 8 bases at J, with 19 bases between the two ends. The chain's CDR3 is CASSFRLPGVQGYTF. CDR3 nucleotides: TGTGCCAGCAGCTTTCGGCTCCCAGGGGTGCAGGGCTACACCTTC. Full variable domain (missing parts from reference TRBV7-8 and TRBJ1-2): GAGVSQSPRYKVAKRGQDVALRCDPISGHVSLFWYQQALGQGPEFLTYFQNEAQLDKSGLPSDRFFAERPEGSVSTLKIQRTQQEDSAVYLCASSFRLPGVQGYTFGSGTRLTVV.

There are a few counts of this clone. The CDR3 is CASSQVAGRAYEQYF. DNA of the CDR3: TGCGCCAGCAGCCAAGTCGCCGGCAGGGCGTACGAGCAGTACTTC. The chain couples TRBV4-1 to TRBJ2-7, with D perhaps TRBD1 (5 bases). The germline V gene has CDR1 MGHRA and CDR2 YSYEKL. This CDR3 has 15 amino acids. The V and J ends lost 1 base and 4 bases respectively, with 14 bases between them.

The gene calls are TRBV30 and TRBJ1-5; 12 bases align to TRBD1. The CDR3 loop spans 19 amino acids. CDR1 and CDR2 from the germline V gene are GTSNPN and SVGIG (reference sequence). V shed 2 bases, J shed 4 bases, and the junction held 15 bases outside the gene matches. This chain's CDR3 is CAWSPPGQGAGGTNQPQHF. The CDR3, as DNA: TGTGCCTGGAGTCCTCCGGGACAGGGGGCGGGGGGGACTAATCAGCCCCAGCATTTT.

V and J are TRBV11-2 and TRBJ2-7, with 11 bases identical to TRBD2. The CDR3 loop spans 15 amino acids. CDR1 SGHAT and CDR2 FQNNGV come from the germline V gene. The V segment lost 6 bases and the J segment 3 bases; nucleotides outside the gene matches: 7. The CDR3 region is CASSYGTSGDYEQYF. Written as DNA, the CDR3 is TGTGCCAGCAGTTACGGGACTAGCGGAGACTACGAGCAGTACTTC.

This chain joins TRBV9 and TRBJ1-2; TRBD1 matches at 7 bases. V lost 1 base, J lost 4 bases, and 19 bases stayed unmatched. There are 19 residues in the CDR3. Germline CDR1 reads SGDLS; CDR2 reads YYNGEE. CDR3 residues: CASSVLPGTETHKIYGYTF. The CDR3, as DNA: TGTGCCAGCAGCGTACTTCCCGGGACAGAGACCCATAAGATCTATGGCTACACCTTC.

The chain uses TRBV21-1 and TRBJ2-1; whether TRBD2, the table's D call, matches the DNA was not checked. TRBV21-1 has pseudogene status. The CDR3 runs 16 residues. The CDR3 DNA reads TGTGCCAGCAGCAGATATAGCGGGGGGGCATGGGGCGAGCAGTTCTTC. Translation gives CASSRYSGGAWGEQFF.

V usage is TRBV5-1 and J usage is TRBJ1-3, with D hard to call. This CDR3 comprises 16 residues. Germline V gene lookup returns CDR1 SGHRS and CDR2 YFSETQ. The V gene lost 0 bases and the J gene lost 0 bases, with 10 bases spanning the gap. The CDR3 spells CASSLDPSFSGNTIYF. CDR3 coding DNA: TGCGCCAGCAGCTTGGATCCGAGCTTCTCTGGAAACACCATATATTTT.